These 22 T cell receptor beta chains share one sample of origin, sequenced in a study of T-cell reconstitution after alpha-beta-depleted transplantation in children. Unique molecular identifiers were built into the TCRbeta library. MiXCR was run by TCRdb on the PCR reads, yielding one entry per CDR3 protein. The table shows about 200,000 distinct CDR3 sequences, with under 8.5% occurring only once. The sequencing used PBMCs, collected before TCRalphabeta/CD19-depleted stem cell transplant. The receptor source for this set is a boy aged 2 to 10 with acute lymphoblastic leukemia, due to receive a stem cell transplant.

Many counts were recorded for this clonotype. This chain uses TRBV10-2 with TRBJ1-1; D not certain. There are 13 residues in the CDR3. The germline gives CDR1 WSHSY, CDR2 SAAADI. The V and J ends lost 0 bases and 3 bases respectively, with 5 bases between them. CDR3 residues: CASSESGYTEAFF. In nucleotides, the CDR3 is TGCGCCAGCAGTGAGTCGGGGTACACTGAAGCTTTCTTT.

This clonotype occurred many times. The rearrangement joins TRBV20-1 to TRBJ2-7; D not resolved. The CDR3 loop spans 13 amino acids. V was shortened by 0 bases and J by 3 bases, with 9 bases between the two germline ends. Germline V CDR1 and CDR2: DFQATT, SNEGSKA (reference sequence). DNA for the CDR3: TGCAGTGCTAGAGAGAAGTACAGCTACGAGCAGTACTTC. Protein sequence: CSAREKYSYEQYF.

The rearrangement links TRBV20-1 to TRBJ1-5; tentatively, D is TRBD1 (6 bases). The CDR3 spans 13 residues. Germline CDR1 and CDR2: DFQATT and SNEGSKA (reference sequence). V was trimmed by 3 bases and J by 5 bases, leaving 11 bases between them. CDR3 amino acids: CSASTGGDQPQHF. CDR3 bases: TGCAGTGCTAGTACTGGGGGCGATCAGCCCCAGCATTTT.

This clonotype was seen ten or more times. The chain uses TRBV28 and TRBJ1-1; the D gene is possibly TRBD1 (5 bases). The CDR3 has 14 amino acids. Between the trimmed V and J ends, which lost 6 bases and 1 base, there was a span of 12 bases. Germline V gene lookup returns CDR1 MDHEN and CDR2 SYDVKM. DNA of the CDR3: TGTGCCAGCAGCCCAGGGTGGGGGAACACTGAAGCTTTCTTT. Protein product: CASSPGWGNTEAFF. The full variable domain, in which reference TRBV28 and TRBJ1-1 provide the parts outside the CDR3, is DVKVTQSSRYLVKRTGEKVFLECVQDMDHENMFWYRQDPGLGLRLIYFSYDVKMKEKGDIPEGYSVSREKKERFSLILESASTNQTSMYLCASSPGWGNTEAFFGQGTRLTVV.

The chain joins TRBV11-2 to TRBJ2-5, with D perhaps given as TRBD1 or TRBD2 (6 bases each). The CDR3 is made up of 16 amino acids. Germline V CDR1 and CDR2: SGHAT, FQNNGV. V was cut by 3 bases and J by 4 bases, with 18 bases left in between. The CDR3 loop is CASSFLSLGGRETQYF. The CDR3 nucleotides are TGTGCCAGCAGCTTTTTGAGTTTGGGGGGCCGAGAGACCCAGTACTTC.

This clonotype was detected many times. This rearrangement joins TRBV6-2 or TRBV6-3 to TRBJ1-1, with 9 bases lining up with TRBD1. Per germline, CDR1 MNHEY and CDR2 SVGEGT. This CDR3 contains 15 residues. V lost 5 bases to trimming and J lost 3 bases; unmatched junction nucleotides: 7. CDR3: CASSKGTGWYTEAFF. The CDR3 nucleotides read TGTGCCAGCAGTAAAGGGACAGGGTGGTACACTGAAGCTTTCTTT.

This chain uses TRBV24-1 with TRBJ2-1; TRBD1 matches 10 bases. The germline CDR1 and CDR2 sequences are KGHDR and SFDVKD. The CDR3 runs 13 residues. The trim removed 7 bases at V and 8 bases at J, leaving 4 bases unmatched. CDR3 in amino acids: CATRVDRGDEQFF. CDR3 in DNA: TGTGCCACCAGGGTGGACAGGGGGGATGAGCAGTTCTTC.

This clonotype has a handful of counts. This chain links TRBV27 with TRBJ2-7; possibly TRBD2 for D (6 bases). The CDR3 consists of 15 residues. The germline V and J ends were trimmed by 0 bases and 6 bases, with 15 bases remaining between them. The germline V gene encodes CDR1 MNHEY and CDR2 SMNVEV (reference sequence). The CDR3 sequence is CASSLSAGSGGEQYF. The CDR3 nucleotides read TGTGCCAGCAGTTTATCAGCGGGTAGCGGCGGCGAGCAGTACTTC.

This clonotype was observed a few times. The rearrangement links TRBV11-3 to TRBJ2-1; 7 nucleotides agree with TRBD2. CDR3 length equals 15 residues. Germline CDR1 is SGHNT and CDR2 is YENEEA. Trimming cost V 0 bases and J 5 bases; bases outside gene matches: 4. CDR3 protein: CASSLEASGHNEQFF. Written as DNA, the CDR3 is TGTGCCAGCAGCTTAGAGGCTAGCGGTCACAATGAGCAGTTCTTC.

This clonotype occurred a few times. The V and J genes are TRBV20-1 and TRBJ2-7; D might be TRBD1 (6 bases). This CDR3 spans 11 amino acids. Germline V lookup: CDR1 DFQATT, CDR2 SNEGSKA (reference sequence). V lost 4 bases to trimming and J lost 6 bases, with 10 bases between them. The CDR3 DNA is TGCAGTGCTATACAGGGCCCCGAGCAGTACTTC. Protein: CSAIQGPEQYF.

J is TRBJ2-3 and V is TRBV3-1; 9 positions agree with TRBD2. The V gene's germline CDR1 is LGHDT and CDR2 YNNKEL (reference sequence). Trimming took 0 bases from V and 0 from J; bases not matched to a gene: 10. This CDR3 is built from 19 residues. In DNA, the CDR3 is TGTGCCAGCAGCCAAGATGACCCTCGACTAGCGGAGAGCACAGATACGCAGTATTTT. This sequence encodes CASSQDDPRLAESTDTQYF.

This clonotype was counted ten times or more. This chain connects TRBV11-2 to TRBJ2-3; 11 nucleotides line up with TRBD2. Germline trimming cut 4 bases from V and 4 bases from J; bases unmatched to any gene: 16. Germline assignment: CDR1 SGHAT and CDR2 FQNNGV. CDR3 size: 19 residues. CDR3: CASSSMWGSSGGLADTQYF. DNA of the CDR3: TGTGCCAGCAGCTCAATGTGGGGGTCTAGCGGGGGGCTGGCAGATACGCAGTATTTT. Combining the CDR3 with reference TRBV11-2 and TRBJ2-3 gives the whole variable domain EAGVAQSPRYKIIEKRQSVAFWCNPISGHATLYWYQQILGQGPKLLIQFQNNGVVDDSQLPKDRFSAERLKGVDSTLKIQPAKLEDSAVYLCASSSMWGSSGGLADTQYFGPGTRLTVL.

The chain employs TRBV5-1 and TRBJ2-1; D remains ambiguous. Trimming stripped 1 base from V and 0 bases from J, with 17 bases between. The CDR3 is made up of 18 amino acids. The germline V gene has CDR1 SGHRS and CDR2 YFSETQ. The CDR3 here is CASSLFSLIPSSYNEQFF. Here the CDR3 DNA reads TGCGCCAGCAGCTTGTTTTCCCTGATTCCGAGCTCCTACAATGAGCAGTTCTTC.

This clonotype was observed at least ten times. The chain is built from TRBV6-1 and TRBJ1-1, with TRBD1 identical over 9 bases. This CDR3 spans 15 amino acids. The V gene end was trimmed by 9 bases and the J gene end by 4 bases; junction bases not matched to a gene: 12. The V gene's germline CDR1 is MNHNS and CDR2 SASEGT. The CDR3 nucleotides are TGTGCCAGTTCCACGGGGGCGACAGGGGGCACTGAAGCTTTCTTT. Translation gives CASSTGATGGTEAFF.

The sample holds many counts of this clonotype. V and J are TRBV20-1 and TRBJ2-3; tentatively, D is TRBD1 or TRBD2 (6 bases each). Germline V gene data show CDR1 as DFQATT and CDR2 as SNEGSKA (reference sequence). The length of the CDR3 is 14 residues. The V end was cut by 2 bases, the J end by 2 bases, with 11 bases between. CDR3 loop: CSARKQGLTDTQYF. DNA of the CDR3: TGCAGTGCTAGAAAACAGGGACTCACAGATACGCAGTATTTT.

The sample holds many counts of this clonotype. CDR3 sequence (DNA): TGTGCCAGCAGAGGGGGACAGGGAGGAAACGAGCAGTACTTC. It translates to CASRGGQGGNEQYF. The chain recombines TRBV7-8 with TRBJ2-7, with TRBD1 identical over 9 bases. The ends lost 6 bases at V and 5 bases at J; junction bases unmatched: 8. CDR3 length: 14 amino acids. Germline values: CDR1 SGHVS, CDR2 FQNEAQ.

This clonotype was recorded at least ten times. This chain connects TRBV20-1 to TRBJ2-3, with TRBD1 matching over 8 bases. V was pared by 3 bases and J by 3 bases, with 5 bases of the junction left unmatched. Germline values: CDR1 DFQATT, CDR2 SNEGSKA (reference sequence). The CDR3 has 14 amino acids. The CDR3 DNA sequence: TGCAGTGCTAGTCGTCAGGGGGCGACAGATACGCAGTATTTT. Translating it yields CSASRQGATDTQYF.

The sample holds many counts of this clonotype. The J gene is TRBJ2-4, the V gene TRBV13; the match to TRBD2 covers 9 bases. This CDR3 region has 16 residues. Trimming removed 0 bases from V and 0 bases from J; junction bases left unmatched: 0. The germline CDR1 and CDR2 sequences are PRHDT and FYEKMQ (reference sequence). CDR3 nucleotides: TGTGCCAGCAGCTTAGGGACTAGCGGAGCCAAAAACATTCAGTACTTC. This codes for CASSLGTSGAKNIQYF.

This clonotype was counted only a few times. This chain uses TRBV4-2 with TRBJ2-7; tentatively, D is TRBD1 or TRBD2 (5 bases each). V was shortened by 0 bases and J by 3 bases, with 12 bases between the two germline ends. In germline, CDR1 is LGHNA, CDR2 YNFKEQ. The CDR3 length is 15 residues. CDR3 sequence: CASSQDRDARYEQYF. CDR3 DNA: TGTGCCAGCAGCCAAGACCGGGACGCCCGCTACGAGCAGTACTTC.

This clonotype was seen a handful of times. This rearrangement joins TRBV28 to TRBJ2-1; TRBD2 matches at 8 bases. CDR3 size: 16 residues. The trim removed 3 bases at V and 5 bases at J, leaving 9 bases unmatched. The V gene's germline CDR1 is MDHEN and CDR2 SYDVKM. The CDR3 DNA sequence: TGTGCCAGCAGTTTGTATGGAACTAGCGGAAACAATGAGCAGTTCTTC. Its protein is CASSLYGTSGNNEQFF.

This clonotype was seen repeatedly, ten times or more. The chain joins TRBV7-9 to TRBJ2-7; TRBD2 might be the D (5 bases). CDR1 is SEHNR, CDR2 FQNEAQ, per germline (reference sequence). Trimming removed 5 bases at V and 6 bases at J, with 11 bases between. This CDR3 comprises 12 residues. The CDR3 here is CASSPGLGEQYF. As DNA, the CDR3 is TGTGCCAGCAGCCCTGGACTGGGCGAGCAGTACTTC.

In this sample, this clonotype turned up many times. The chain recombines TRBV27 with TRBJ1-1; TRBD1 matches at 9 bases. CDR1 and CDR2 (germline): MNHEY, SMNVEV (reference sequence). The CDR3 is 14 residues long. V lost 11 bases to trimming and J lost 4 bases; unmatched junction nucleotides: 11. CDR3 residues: CASVPGTGSTEAFF. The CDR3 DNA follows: TGTGCCTCCGTCCCCGGGACAGGGAGCACTGAAGCTTTCTTT.